In its sample, the clone carrying this TCR beta chain was seen many times. No antigen is known for it. The ends were cut back, 0 bases at V and 3 bases at J, with 8 bases in the middle. CDR1 and CDR2 from the germline V gene are LGHDT and YNNKEL (reference sequence). The CDR3 is 14 residues long. The data originate from a study of T cells in Graves' hyperthyroidism and ophthalmopathy. Study in general: Peripheral blood was secured at the point of initial diagnosis, before any treatment.

The study's findings and limits: The model predicted ophthalmopathy a median around six months before onset.

This sample holds PBMCs from roughly 10 ml fresh peripheral blood. TCR beta CDR3 regions were amplified from RNA transcripts. Carried out on the TCR CDR3, a first-round RT-PCR used the HTBI primer set. TCRdb fed the multiplex PCR reads into MiXCR, producing one record per CDR3 protein. In the table there are roughly 500,000 distinct CDR3 sequences, approximately 23% of which are singletons. Sequencing used blood. The chain uses TRBV3-1 and TRBJ1-1; perhaps TRBD1 as D (5 bases). This receptor was taken from a woman in her 70s with Graves' ophthalmopathy. DNA of the CDR3: TGTGCCAGCAGCCAAGAACCCAGGGACACTGAAGCTTTCTTT. This translates into CASSQEPRDTEAFF.